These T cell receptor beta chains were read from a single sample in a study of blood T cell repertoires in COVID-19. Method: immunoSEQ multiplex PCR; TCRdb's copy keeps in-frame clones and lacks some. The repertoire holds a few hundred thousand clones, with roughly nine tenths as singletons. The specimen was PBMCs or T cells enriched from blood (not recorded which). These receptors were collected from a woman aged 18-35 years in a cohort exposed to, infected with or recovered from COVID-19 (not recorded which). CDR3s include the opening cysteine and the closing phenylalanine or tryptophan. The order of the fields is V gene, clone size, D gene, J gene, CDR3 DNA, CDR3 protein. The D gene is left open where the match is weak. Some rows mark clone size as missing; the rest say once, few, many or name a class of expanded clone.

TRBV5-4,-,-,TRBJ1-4,TGTGCCAGCAGCCCTGACAGAGCAACTAATGAAAAACTGTTTTTT,CASSPDRATNEKLFF
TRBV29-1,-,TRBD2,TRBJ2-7,TGCAGCGCCGTTTCTAGCGGGAGCCCCGAGCAGTACTTC,CSAVSSGSPEQYF
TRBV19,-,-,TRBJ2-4,TGTGCCAGTACCCCTACGGGGAGCCTAAACATTCAGTACTTC,CASTPTGSLNIQYF
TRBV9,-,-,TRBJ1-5,TGTGCCAGCAGCGTAGACGGGTCCTCAAATCAGCCCCAGCATTTT,CASSVDGSSNQPQHF
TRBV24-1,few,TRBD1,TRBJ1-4,TGTGCCACCAGTGACCCAGGACAGGGGGACCGAAAACTGTTTTTT,CATSDPGQGDRKLFF
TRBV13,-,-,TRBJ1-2,TGTGCCACTGCTAAAGCAGGGGCGTTAGGTGGCTACACCTTC,CATAKAGALGGYTF
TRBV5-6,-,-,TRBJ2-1,TGTGCCAGCAGCTTGTTGCAGGGTGGTCACAATGAGCAGTTCTTC,CASSLLQGGHNEQFF
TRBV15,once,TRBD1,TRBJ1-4,TGTGCCACGTCACAGGGGGAATTGACTAATGAAAAACTGTTTTTT,CATSQGELTNEKLFF
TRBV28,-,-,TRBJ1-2,TGTGCCAGCAGCCTCGACACCTATGGCTACACCTTC,CASSLDTYGYTF
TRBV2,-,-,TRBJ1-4,TGTGCCAGCAGTGAAGCGGCCCGATTGAATTTT,CASSEAARLNF
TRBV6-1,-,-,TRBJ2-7,TGTGCCAGCAGTGAACTCGCCTGGGGGCGAGTAAATTACGAGCAGTACTTC,CASSELAWGRVNYEQYF
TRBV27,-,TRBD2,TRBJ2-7,TGTGCCAGCAGCCGACTAGCGGGCCTATCCGAGCAGTACTTC,CASSRLAGLSEQYF
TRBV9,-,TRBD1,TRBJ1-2,TGTGCCAGCAGCGTCGACAGGGACGACATGGGGGGCTACACCTTC,CASSVDRDDMGGYTF
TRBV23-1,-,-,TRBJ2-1,TGCGCCAGGTACCGGGGGAATCCCTCCTACAATGAGCAGTTCTTC,CARYRGNPSYNEQFF
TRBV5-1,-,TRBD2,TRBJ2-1,TGCGCCAGCAGCCAAAGCGGGGAATCCTACAATGAGCAGTTCTTC,CASSQSGESYNEQFF
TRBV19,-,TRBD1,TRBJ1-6,TGTGCCAGTAGTACCACAGGGGGCGCAGATTCACCCCTCCACTTT,CASSTTGGADSPLHF
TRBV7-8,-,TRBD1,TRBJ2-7,TGTGCCAGCAGCTCGGGACAGGGGATGGGCGAGCAGTACTTC,CASSSGQGMGEQYF
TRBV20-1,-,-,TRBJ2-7,TGCAGTGCTCGAGGCCCGGGTGAGCAGTACTTC,CSARGPGEQYF
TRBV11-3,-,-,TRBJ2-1,TGTGCCAGCAACCTCGGCGGGAACTACAATGAGCAGTTCTTC,CASNLGGNYNEQFF
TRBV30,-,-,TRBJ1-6,TGTGCCTGGAGCATAGACTATAATTCACCCCTCCACTTT,CAWSIDYNSPLHF
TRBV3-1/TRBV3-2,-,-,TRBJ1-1,TGTGCCAGCAGCCCGACAAACTTGAACACTGAAGCTTTCTTT,CASSPTNLNTEAFF
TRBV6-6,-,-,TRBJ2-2,TGTGCCAGCAGTTACCAAGCGAGCGGGGAGCTGTTTTTT,CASSYQASGELFF
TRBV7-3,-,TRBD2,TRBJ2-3,TGTGCCAGCAGCCCCTGGACTAGCGGGCATACAGATACGCAGTATTTT,CASSPWTSGHTDTQYF
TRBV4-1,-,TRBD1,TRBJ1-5,TGCGCCAGCAGCCAAGTGGTCGGACAGGGGGCTTCGGATAGCAATCAGCCCCAGCATTTT,CASSQVVGQGASDSNQPQHF
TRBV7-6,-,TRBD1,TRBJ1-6,TGTGCCAGCAGCCTAGGCGGGACAGGGAGCTCACCCCTCCACTTT,CASSLGGTGSSPLHF
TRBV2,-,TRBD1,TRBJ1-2,TGTGCCAGCATGACAGGGAAATTAGATCGATATGGCTACACCTTC,CASMTGKLDRYGYTF
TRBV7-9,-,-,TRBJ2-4,TGTGCCAGCAGCTTAGCTAGAGAAAACATTCAGTACTTC,CASSLARENIQYF
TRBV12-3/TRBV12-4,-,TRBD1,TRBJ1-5,TGTGCCATTCAGGGGGGAGGTGCCCAGCCCCAGCATTTT,CAIQGGGAQPQHF
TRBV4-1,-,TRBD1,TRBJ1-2,TGCGCCAGCCGGTCCTCCGACAGGGGGCTAGGAGGCTACACCTTC,CASRSSDRGLGGYTF
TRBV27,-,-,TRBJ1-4,TGTGCCAGCAGTAGAAGCGGGACTTATGAAAAACTGTTTTTT,CASSRSGTYEKLFF
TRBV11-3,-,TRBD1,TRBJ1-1,TGTGCCAGCAGCTTGGGGGGACAGACCCACACTGAAGCTTTCTTT,CASSLGGQTHTEAFF
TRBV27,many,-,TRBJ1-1,TGTGCCAGCAGTTTATCCCATTTTGACACTGAAGCTTTCTTT,CASSLSHFDTEAFF
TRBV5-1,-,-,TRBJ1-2,TGCGCCAGCAGCCTGGATGATAACAGCTATGGCTACACCTTC,CASSLDDNSYGYTF
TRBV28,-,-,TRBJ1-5,TGTGCCAGCAGTTTATTGGATGCTGAGGCGAGGAAGCCCCAGCATTTT,CASSLLDAEARKPQHF